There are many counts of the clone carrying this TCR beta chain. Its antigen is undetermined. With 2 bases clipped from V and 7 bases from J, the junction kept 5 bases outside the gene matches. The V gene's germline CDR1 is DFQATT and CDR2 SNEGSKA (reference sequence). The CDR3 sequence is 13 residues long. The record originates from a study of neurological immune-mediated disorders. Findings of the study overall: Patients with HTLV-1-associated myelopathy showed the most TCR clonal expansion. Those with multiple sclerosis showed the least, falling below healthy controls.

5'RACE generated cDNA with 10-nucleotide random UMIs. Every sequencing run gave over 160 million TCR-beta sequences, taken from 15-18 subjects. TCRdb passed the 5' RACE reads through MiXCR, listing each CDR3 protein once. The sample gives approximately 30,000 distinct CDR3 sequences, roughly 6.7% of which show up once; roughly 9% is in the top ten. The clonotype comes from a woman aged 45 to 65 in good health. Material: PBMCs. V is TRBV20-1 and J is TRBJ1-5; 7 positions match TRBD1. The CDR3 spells CSARKGAGQPQHF. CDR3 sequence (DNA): TGCAGTGCTAGAAAGGGGGCGGGACAGCCCCAGCATTTT.